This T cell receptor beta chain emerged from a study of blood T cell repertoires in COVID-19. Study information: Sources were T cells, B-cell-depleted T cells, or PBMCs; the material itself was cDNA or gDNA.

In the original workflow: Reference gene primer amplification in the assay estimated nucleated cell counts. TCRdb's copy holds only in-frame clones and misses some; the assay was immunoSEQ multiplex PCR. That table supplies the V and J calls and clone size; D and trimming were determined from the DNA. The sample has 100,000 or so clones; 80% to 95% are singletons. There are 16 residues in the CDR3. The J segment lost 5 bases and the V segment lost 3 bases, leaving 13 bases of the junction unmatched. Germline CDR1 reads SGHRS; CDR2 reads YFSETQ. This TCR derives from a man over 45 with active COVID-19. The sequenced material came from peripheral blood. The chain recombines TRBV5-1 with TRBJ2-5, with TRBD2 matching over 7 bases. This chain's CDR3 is CASSYPPGGSGETQYF. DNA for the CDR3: TGCGCCAGCAGCTATCCCCCGGGCGGGAGTGGGGAGACCCAGTACTTC.